This T cell receptor (beta chain) was captured by sequencing in a study of blood T cell repertoires in COVID-19. Looking at the study overall: The samples span acute and convalescent COVID-19 from the United States, Italy and Spain.

In the authors' workflow: Reference gene primer amplification in the assay estimated nucleated cell counts. The method was immunoSEQ multiplex PCR; TCRdb's version includes in-frame clones alone and lacks a portion of them. V and J calls and clone size are those listed in that table; D and trimming were worked out from the DNA. The sample yields 45,000 or so clones, about nine tenths seen once. Trimming removed 5 bases from V and 6 bases from J; junction bases left unmatched: 6. Germline V gene sequence: CDR1 KGHSH, CDR2 LQKENI. The CDR3 spans 14 residues. This clone appeared once. Sequenced sample: peripheral blood. V is TRBV18 and J is TRBJ1-3; TRBD1 matches at 8 bases. The sequence derives from a human donor in a cohort sampled during active COVID-19. CDR3 region: CASSAGQGANTIYF. CDR3 nucleotides: TGTGCCAGCTCAGCTGGACAGGGAGCAAACACCATATATTTT.